The 13 T cell receptor beta chains in this list originate from one sample, sequenced in a study of PD-1 blockade in classical Hodgkin lymphoma. Profiled with immunoSEQ multiplex PCR; TCRdb holds only in-frame clones, not every one. This sample has tens of thousands of clones, with around 89% found just once. The time point here: cycle 4 day 1 (C4D1), after more than 5 weeks of nivolumab. Exposure to brentuximab vedotin varied, and each patient had relapsed following autologous stem cell transplantation. Sequencing used peripheral blood mononuclear cells (PBMCs), obtained before the fourth cycle of nivolumab. The receptor source for this set is a human donor with classical Hodgkin lymphoma.

The genes are TRBV21-1 and TRBJ2-7; the D segment call TRBD2 is taken from the table without a DNA check. TRBV21-1 represents a pseudogene. The CDR3 extends over 17 amino acids. The CDR3 is CASRPRETLQSGNEQYF. Written as DNA, the CDR3 is TGTGCCAGCAGGCCCCGAGAAACACTACAAAGCGGGAACGAGCAGTACTTC.

This clone appeared a single time. The genes are TRBV7-8 and TRBJ2-7; 10 bases line up with TRBD1. This CDR3 has 16 residues. Trimming removed 0 bases from V and 0 bases from J; junction bases left unmatched: 2. The germline V gene has CDR1 SGHVS and CDR2 FQNEAQ. CDR3 sequence: CASSLAGQGSSYEQYF. The CDR3 nucleotides read TGTGCCAGCAGCTTAGCGGGACAGGGGAGCTCCTACGAGCAGTACTTC. The full variable domain, its missing parts supplied by reference TRBV7-8 and TRBJ2-7, is GAGVSQSPRYKVAKRGQDVALRCDPISGHVSLFWYQQALGQGPEFLTYFQNEAQLDKSGLPSDRFFAERPEGSVSTLKIQRTQQEDSAVYLCASSLAGQGSSYEQYFGPGTRLTVT.

V gene TRBV5-6 combines with J gene TRBJ2-7; 7 bases agree with TRBD2. The CDR3 loop spans 12 amino acids. Looked up from germline, CDR1 is SGHDT and CDR2 is YYEEEE. V shed 4 bases and J 6 bases; nucleotides not matched to a gene: 4. CDR3 nucleotide sequence: TGTGCCAGCAGCCATGGGGGGGTCGAGCAGTACTTC. Translating gives CASSHGGVEQYF.

This rearrangement joins TRBV10-1 to TRBJ2-4; perhaps D is TRBD1 or TRBD2 (5 bases each). The CDR3 runs 14 residues. The germline V gene has CDR1 WNHNN and CDR2 SYGVQD (reference sequence). The V end lost 3 bases, the J end lost 2 bases, and 8 bases lay between the germline ends. The CDR3 nucleotides are TGCGCCAGCAGTGATGGGACGCCCAAAAACATTCAGTACTTC. Residues: CASSDGTPKNIQYF.

This sequence joins TRBV11-3 and TRBJ2-7; the match to TRBD1 covers 9 bases. Germline V CDR1 and CDR2: SGHNT, YENEEA. The CDR3 spans 16 residues. Trimming cost V 6 bases and J 4 bases; bases outside gene matches: 13. The CDR3 reads CASSLGTGTGRYEQYF. Here the CDR3 DNA reads TGTGCCAGCAGTCTTGGAACCGGGACAGGGAGATACGAGCAGTACTTC.

The V gene is TRBV27, the J gene TRBJ2-3; the D is unclear. Trimming left V 5 bases short and J 1 base short, with 7 bases between. The CDR3 has 13 amino acids. The V gene's germline CDR1 is MNHEY and CDR2 SMNVEV (reference sequence). Here the CDR3 reads CASSKFGTDTQYF. In nucleotides, the CDR3 is TGTGCCAGCAGTAAGTTTGGCACAGATACGCAGTATTTT.

This clone came up once. This chain uses TRBV5-4 with TRBJ2-3; unclear D gene. The ends were cut back, 0 bases at V and 4 bases at J, with 9 bases in the middle. The germline gives CDR1 SGHNT, CDR2 YYREEE (reference sequence). The CDR3 contains 14 residues. CDR3 in DNA: TGTGCCAGCAGCTTGGGGTCTTTGGCAGATACGCAGTATTTT. It codes for CASSLGSLADTQYF.

The rearrangement links TRBV27 to TRBJ2-7, with D perhaps matching TRBD2 (6 bases). Germline V gene sequence: CDR1 MNHEY, CDR2 SMNVEV (reference sequence). The CDR3 spans 15 residues. The V end was cut by 7 bases, the J end by 2 bases, with 18 bases between. The chain's CDR3 is CASNYDGGFPYEQYF. CDR3 nucleotide sequence: TGTGCCAGCAACTACGACGGGGGATTTCCCTACGAGCAGTACTTC.

Only a few counts were recorded for this clone. This chain connects TRBV6-4 to TRBJ2-1; 9 bases align to TRBD2. This CDR3 contains 15 residues. Trimming took 6 bases from V and 8 from J; bases not matched to a gene: 11. The germline CDR1 and CDR2 sequences are MRHNA and SNTAGT. The DNA of the CDR3 is TGTGCCAGCAGCCTCGGGGGTAGCGGGAGAGATGAGCAGTTCTTC. Its translation: CASSLGGSGRDEQFF.

V is TRBV28 and J is TRBJ1-4; D gene uncertain. V was shortened by 2 bases and J by 7 bases, with 8 bases between the two germline ends. This CDR3 region has 13 residues. Germline loops: CDR1 MDHEN, CDR2 SYDVKM. The CDR3 is CASSLRGREKLFF. The CDR3 region has the DNA TGTGCCAGCAGTTTACGAGGGCGTGAAAAACTGTTTTTT.

Remarks on this clone: Germline and junction disagree at one end, which may indicate a read error. The genes are TRBV7-7 and TRBJ2-5, with a tentative D call TRBD1 (6 bases). Looked up from germline, CDR1 is SSHAT and CDR2 is FNYEAQ (reference sequence). The CDR3 contains 14 residues. The CDR3 region is CASSLNRAEETQYF. The CDR3 bases are TGTGCTAGCAGCTTAAACAGGGCAGAAGAGACCCAGTACTTC.

The genes are TRBV4-1 and TRBJ2-4; the D call may be TRBD1 or TRBD2 (6 bases each). Trimming removed 0 bases at V and 0 bases at J, with 18 bases between. The CDR3 contains 19 residues. CDR1 MGHRA and CDR2 YSYEKL come from the germline V gene. CDR3 sequence: CASSQEEGDLIRAKNIQYF. CDR3 bases: TGCGCCAGCAGCCAAGAGGAGGGGGACCTGATCCGAGCCAAAAACATTCAGTACTTC.

In its sample, this clone was seen a few times. The chain combines TRBV11-2 with TRBJ1-3; D may be TRBD1 (5 bases). The germline V gene has CDR1 SGHAT and CDR2 FQNNGV. This CDR3 has 14 amino acids. Trimming took 3 bases from V and 4 from J, leaving 10 bases between them. In nucleotides, the CDR3 is TGTGCCAGCAGCTTGACAGATGCGGGAAACACCATATATTTT. Its protein is CASSLTDAGNTIYF.